This entry lists 27 T cell receptor beta chains sequenced from one sample in a study of cytomegalovirus exposure and HLA in healthy donors. Some clones are missing from TCRdb's copy, which holds only in-frame ones; the method was immunoSEQ multiplex PCR. The table lists 130,000 to 150,000 clones, 90% of them singletons, with roughly 6.5% in the top ten. The sample comprised PBMCs. These receptor sequences come from a woman aged 25 to 39 in good health and CMV-seropositive.

The chain recombines TRBV2 with TRBJ1-2, with 7 bases fitting TRBD1. The J segment lost 3 bases and the V segment lost 1 base, leaving 5 bases of the junction unmatched. The CDR3 runs to 15 residues. Looked up from germline, CDR1 is SNHLY and CDR2 is FYNNEI. CDR3 region: CASSEVGQTYYGYTF. The CDR3 DNA follows: TGTGCCAGCAGTGAAGTGGGACAGACTTACTATGGCTACACCTTC.

In its sample, this clone was seen once. The chain has TRBV9 and TRBJ2-7; 7 nucleotides align to TRBD2. The CDR3 spans 18 residues. V lost 4 bases to trimming and J lost 0 bases; unmatched junction nucleotides: 16. Germline V gene data show CDR1 as SGDLS and CDR2 as YYNGEE. The CDR3 bases are TGTGCCAGCAGCCACCCCTCCAGCGGGGCTAGGAGCTCCTACGAGCAGTACTTC. Translation: CASSHPSSGARSSYEQYF.

V is TRBV7-8 and J is TRBJ1-5, with TRBD1 as a possible D gene (5 bases). Trimming shortened V by 5 bases and J by 4 bases, and 18 bases separated the two germline ends. Germline V gene data show CDR1 as SGHVS and CDR2 as FQNEAQ. CDR3 length equals 16 residues. The CDR3 nucleotides are TGTGCCAGCAGCCGACGACTGGGGGGAAGGAATCAGCCCCAGCATTTT. It codes for CASSRRLGGRNQPQHF.

The chain joins TRBV6-4 to TRBJ1-1; 8 bases fit TRBD1. The length of the CDR3 is 13 residues. Unmatched junction bases numbered 3, after V lost 5 bases and J lost 4 bases. Germline CDR1 MRHNA, CDR2 SNTAGT. For the CDR3, the DNA is TGTGCCAGCAGTCCAACAGGGGGCACTGAAGCTTTCTTT. This translates into CASSPTGGTEAFF.

The V gene is TRBV5-6, the J gene TRBJ2-1, with 8 bases aligning to TRBD1. Germline V gene lookup returns CDR1 SGHDT and CDR2 YYEEEE. J was trimmed by 9 bases and V by 4 bases; bases with no gene match: 6. This CDR3 has 13 amino acids. This CDR3 reads CASSGGTGGEQFF. The CDR3 region has the DNA TGTGCCAGCAGCGGTGGGACAGGAGGTGAGCAGTTCTTC.

The CDR3 protein is CASSPLGQGANEQYF. In nucleotides, the CDR3 is TGTGCCAGCTCACCACTAGGACAGGGGGCCAACGAGCAGTACTTC. V gene TRBV18 combines with J gene TRBJ2-7, with 11 bases fitting TRBD1. J gave up 5 bases and V 1 base, and 4 bases lay outside the gene matches. The CDR3 extends over 15 amino acids. CDR1 is KGHSH, CDR2 LQKENI, per germline.

This clone was detected once. The CDR3 reads CASSLERSEAFF. The CDR3 region has the DNA TGCGCCAGCAGCTTGGAGCGGTCTGAAGCTTTCTTT. This sequence joins TRBV5-1 and TRBJ1-1; the D is unclear. Trimming took off 0 bases at V and 6 bases at J, with 6 bases between the two ends. Germline lookup yields CDR1 SGHRS and CDR2 YFSETQ. The CDR3 has 12 residues.

The chain couples TRBV28 to TRBJ2-6; 10 bases agree with TRBD1. The CDR3 has 17 amino acids. Germline trimming cut 6 bases from V and 2 bases from J; bases unmatched to any gene: 7. Germline loops: CDR1 MDHEN, CDR2 SYDVKM. DNA of the CDR3: TGTGCCAGCAGCCTGGACAGGGGGAGGGCTGGGGCCAACGTCCTGACTTTC. It yields the protein CASSLDRGRAGANVLTF.

The V and J genes are TRBV4-2 and TRBJ2-7; 7 bases map to TRBD1. Germline CDR1 reads LGHNA; CDR2 reads YNFKEQ. The CDR3 extends over 14 amino acids. V dropped 4 bases and J dropped 1; count of bases not matched to a gene: 4. The CDR3, as DNA: TGTGCCAGCAGCCGGGGACAGCAGTCCTACGAGCAGTACTTC. It specifies CASSRGQQSYEQYF.

V and J are TRBV6-6 and TRBJ2-7; TRBD2 agrees at 11 bases. Germline V gives CDR1 MNHNY, CDR2 SVGAGI (reference sequence). Trimming removed 4 bases from V and 0 bases from J; junction bases left unmatched: 2. The CDR3 covers 15 residues. CDR3 bases: TGTGCCAGCAGTTCTAGCGGGGGGTCCTCCTACGAGCAGTACTTC. Amino acid sequence: CASSSSGGSSYEQYF.

The chain joins TRBV5-8 to TRBJ2-3, with TRBD2 identical over 8 bases. The CDR3 extends over 14 amino acids. With V trimmed by 4 bases and J by 7 bases, 8 bases remained unmatched. Germline CDR1 SGHTS, CDR2 YDEGEE. The CDR3 coding sequence is TGTGCCAGCAGCCGGGGGACTAGAGGATATACGCAGTATTTT. Translating it yields CASSRGTRGYTQYF.

This clone was counted only a few times. The V and J genes are TRBV2 and TRBJ1-2, with 7 bases identical to TRBD1. V shed 6 bases, J shed 2 bases, and the junction held 6 bases outside the gene matches. The CDR3 totals 14 residues. Germline CDR1 reads SNHLY; CDR2 reads FYNNEI. As DNA, the CDR3 is TGTGCCAGCAGGAGACAGGGTACCAACTATGGCTACACCTTC. This gives the protein CASRRQGTNYGYTF.

This clone was seen a single time. DNA for the CDR3: TGTGCCAGCAGTGTAGGGGACAGGGTTTTTTATCACGACGAGCAGTACTTC. Protein sequence: CASSVGDRVFYHDEQYF. The rearrangement uses TRBV6-1 and TRBJ2-7; 9 bases line up with TRBD1. Trimming at V came to 4 bases and at J to 5 bases, leaving 15 bases not matched to a gene. Germline V gene data show CDR1 as MNHNS and CDR2 as SASEGT. The CDR3 covers 17 residues.

V and J are TRBV5-1 and TRBJ2-3, with 8 bases matching TRBD2. Germline CDR1 reads SGHRS; CDR2 reads YFSETQ. This CDR3 comprises 14 residues. Trimming removed 4 bases from V and 4 bases from J; junction bases left unmatched: 5. Here the CDR3 reads CASSPGLAPDTQYF. Written as DNA, the CDR3 is TGCGCCAGCAGCCCTGGACTAGCTCCAGATACGCAGTATTTT.

The chain links TRBV6-6 to TRBJ2-2, with 7 nucleotides matching TRBD2. V lost 6 bases to trimming and J lost 6 bases; unmatched junction nucleotides: 4. The CDR3 runs 13 residues. Germline V gives CDR1 MNHNY, CDR2 SVGAGI (reference sequence). CDR3 DNA: TGTGCCAGCAGCGGGGCGGGGGCCGGGGAGCTGTTTTTT. As protein: CASSGAGAGELFF.

The V call is TRBV5-6, the J call TRBJ2-7; 10 bases line up with TRBD2. Germline assignment: CDR1 SGHDT and CDR2 YYEEEE. The CDR3 consists of 16 residues. With V trimmed by 0 bases and J by 3 bases, 6 bases remained unmatched. CDR3 nucleotides: TGTGCCAGCAGCTTGGTCCTAGCGGGAGACGGCTACGAGCAGTACTTC. The encoded protein is CASSLVLAGDGYEQYF.

This clone was recorded a few times. This chain joins TRBV5-1 and TRBJ2-1; TRBD2 matches at 9 bases. This CDR3 is built from 16 residues. Germline V gene data show CDR1 as SGHRS and CDR2 as YFSETQ. Trimming took 5 bases from V and 4 from J; bases not matched to a gene: 10. This CDR3 is CASREASGVRYNEQFF. CDR3 in DNA: TGCGCCAGCAGGGAGGCTAGCGGGGTTAGGTACAATGAGCAGTTCTTC.

This chain joins TRBV29-1 and TRBJ1-2; 7 bases fit TRBD1. The V segment lost 5 bases and the J segment 2 bases; nucleotides outside the gene matches: 5. This CDR3 contains 13 residues. The germline V gene encodes CDR1 SQVTM and CDR2 ANQGSEA. CDR3 nucleotide sequence: TGCAGCGTTATACCACAGGGGAACTATGGCTACACCTTC. Its protein product is CSVIPQGNYGYTF.

The V and J genes are TRBV7-8 and TRBJ2-7; 8 nucleotides align to TRBD1. The CDR3 extends over 14 amino acids. Germline loops: CDR1 SGHVS, CDR2 FQNEAQ. Trimming took 1 base from V and 5 from J; bases not matched to a gene: 4. CDR3 in DNA: TGTGCCAGCAGCTTAGGGACAGGGCTGAACGAGCAGTACTTC. Translated, it gives CASSLGTGLNEQYF.

This clone was detected once. The rearrangement uses TRBV27 and TRBJ2-7; D remains unclear. The CDR3 length is 13 residues. V dropped 5 bases and J dropped 0 bases, with 8 bases sitting between them. From germline, CDR1 is MNHEY and CDR2 SMNVEV (reference sequence). The CDR3 DNA is TGTGCCAGCAGTCACCCCAGCTCCTACGAGCAGTACTTC. Its translation: CASSHPSSYEQYF.

The V call is TRBV7-2, the J call TRBJ2-7, with TRBD2 matching 7 bases. The CDR3 length is 19 residues. With 3 bases clipped from V and 2 bases from J, the junction kept 19 bases outside the gene matches. Germline CDR1 is SGHTA and CDR2 is FQGNSA. The CDR3 sequence is CASSFAVEHWAGLPYEQYF. The CDR3 region has the DNA TGTGCCAGCAGCTTTGCGGTGGAACACTGGGCGGGACTACCCTACGAGCAGTACTTC.

The chain has TRBV2 and TRBJ1-2; D perhaps matches TRBD1 (6 bases). Trimming stripped 5 bases from V and 7 bases from J, with 17 bases between. The CDR3 totals 14 residues. Looked up from germline, CDR1 is SNHLY and CDR2 is FYNNEI. CDR3 region: CASSYHRELGGYTF. The CDR3 coding sequence is TGTGCCAGCAGTTACCACAGGGAGCTCGGTGGCTACACCTTC.

The rearrangement uses TRBV27 and TRBJ2-2; unclear D gene. Germline V gene data show CDR1 as MNHEY and CDR2 as SMNVEV (reference sequence). The length of the CDR3 is 15 residues. V was cut by 1 base and J by 0 bases, with 6 bases left in between. In DNA form, the CDR3 reads TGTGCCAGCAGTTTATGGCCATCGAACACCGGGGAGCTGTTTTTT. Its translation: CASSLWPSNTGELFF.

This rearrangement joins TRBV10-1 to TRBJ2-1; possibly TRBD2 for D (6 bases). The CDR3 consists of 16 residues. Per germline, CDR1 WNHNN and CDR2 SYGVQD (reference sequence). V was cut by 2 bases and J by 3 bases, with 14 bases left in between. CDR3 sequence (DNA): TGCGCCAGCAGTGAGCTTCCAAGCGGGCGCTACAATGAGCAGTTCTTC. As protein: CASSELPSGRYNEQFF.

This CDR3 is CASSSLAVSTDTQYF. Written as DNA, the CDR3 is TGTGCCAGCAGTTCGCTAGCGGTGAGCACAGATACGCAGTATTTT. The V call is TRBV28, the J call TRBJ2-3; 7 nucleotides agree with TRBD2. Trimming cost V 4 bases and J 0 bases; bases outside gene matches: 4. The CDR3 totals 15 residues. Germline V gene lookup returns CDR1 MDHEN and CDR2 SYDVKM.

The V gene is TRBV6-1, the J gene TRBJ1-4, with 7 bases lining up with TRBD1. CDR1 and CDR2 from the germline V gene are MNHNS and SASEGT. The ends lost 5 bases at V and 8 bases at J; junction bases unmatched: 5. The CDR3 extends over 13 amino acids. CDR3 bases: TGTGCCAGCAGTCCAGGGGGATGGGAAAAACTGTTTTTT. This gives the protein CASSPGGWEKLFF.

The rearrangement joins TRBV7-3 to TRBJ2-1; 14 bases align to TRBD2. The CDR3 runs to 17 residues. In germline, CDR1 is SGHTA, CDR2 FQGTGA. The V gene end was trimmed by 5 bases and the J gene end by 12 bases; junction bases not matched to a gene: 15. The CDR3 bases are TGTGCCAGCAGCCCAACCCCCCAGACTAGCGGGGGGGCAGCGCAGTTCTTC. Translated: CASSPTPQTSGGAAQFF. The whole variable domain, remainder taken from reference TRBV7-3 and TRBJ2-1, is GAGVSQTPSNKVTEKGKYVELRCDPISGHTALYWYRQSLGQGPEFLIYFQGTGAADDSGLPNDRFFAVRPEGSVSTLKIQRTERGDSAVYLCASSPTPQTSGGAAQFFGPGTRLTVL.